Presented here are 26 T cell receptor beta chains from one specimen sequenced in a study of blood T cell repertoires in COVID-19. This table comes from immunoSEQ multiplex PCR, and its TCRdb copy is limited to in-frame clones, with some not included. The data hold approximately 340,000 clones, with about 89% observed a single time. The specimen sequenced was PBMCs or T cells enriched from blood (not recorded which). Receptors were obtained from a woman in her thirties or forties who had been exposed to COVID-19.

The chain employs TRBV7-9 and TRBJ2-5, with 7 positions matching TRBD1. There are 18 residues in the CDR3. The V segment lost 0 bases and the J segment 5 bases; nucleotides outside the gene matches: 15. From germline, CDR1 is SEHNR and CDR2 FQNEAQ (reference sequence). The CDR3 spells CASSLALTVQGVWETQYF. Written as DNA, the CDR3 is TGTGCCAGCAGCTTAGCACTCACTGTCCAGGGGGTTTGGGAGACCCAGTACTTC.

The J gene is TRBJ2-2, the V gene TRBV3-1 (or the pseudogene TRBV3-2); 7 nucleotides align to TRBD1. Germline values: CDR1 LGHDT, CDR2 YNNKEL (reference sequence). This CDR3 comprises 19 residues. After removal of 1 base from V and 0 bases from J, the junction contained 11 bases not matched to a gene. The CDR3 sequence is CASSQGQGTLPSNTGELFF. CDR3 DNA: TGTGCCAGCAGCCAAGGACAGGGAACTCTCCCATCGAACACCGGGGAGCTGTTTTTT.

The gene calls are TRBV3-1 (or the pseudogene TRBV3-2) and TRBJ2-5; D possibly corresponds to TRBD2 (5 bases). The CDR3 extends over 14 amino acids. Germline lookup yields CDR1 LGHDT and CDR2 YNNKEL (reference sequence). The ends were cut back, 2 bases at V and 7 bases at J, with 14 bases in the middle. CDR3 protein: CASSQMPVEGTQYF. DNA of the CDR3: TGTGCCAGCAGCCAAATGCCGGTAGAGGGGACCCAGTACTTC.

CDR3: CASSLGVSRRGAPQETQYF. CDR3 nucleotide sequence: TGCGCCAGCAGCTTGGGAGTTTCGCGGCGGGGGGCCCCTCAAGAGACCCAGTACTTC. The rearrangement uses TRBV5-1 and TRBJ2-5; 8 bases map to TRBD2. Germline-derived CDR1 and CDR2 are SGHRS and YFSETQ. This CDR3 region has 19 residues. The junction had 15 bases not matched to a gene; V was cut back by 0 bases and J by 2 bases.

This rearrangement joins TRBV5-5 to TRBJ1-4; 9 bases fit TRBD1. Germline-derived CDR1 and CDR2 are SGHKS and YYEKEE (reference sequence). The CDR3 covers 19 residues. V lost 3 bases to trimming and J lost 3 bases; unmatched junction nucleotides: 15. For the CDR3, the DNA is TGTGCCAGCAGCTCCAGATTACCGGGACAGGGCACTCCTAATGAAAAACTGTTTTTT. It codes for CASSSRLPGQGTPNEKLFF.

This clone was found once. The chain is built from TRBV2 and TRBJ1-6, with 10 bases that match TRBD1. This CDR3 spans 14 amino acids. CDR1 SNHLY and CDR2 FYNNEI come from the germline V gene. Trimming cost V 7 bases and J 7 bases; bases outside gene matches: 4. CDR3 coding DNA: TGTGCCAGCATTCCGGGACAGGGGAATTCACCCCTCCACTTT. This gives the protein CASIPGQGNSPLHF. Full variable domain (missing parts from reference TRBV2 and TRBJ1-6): EPEVTQTPSHQVTQMGQEVILRCVPISNHLYFYWYRQILGQKVEFLVSFYNNEISEKSEIFDDQFSVERPDGSNFTLKIRSTKLEDSAMYFCASIPGQGNSPLHFGNGTRLTVT.

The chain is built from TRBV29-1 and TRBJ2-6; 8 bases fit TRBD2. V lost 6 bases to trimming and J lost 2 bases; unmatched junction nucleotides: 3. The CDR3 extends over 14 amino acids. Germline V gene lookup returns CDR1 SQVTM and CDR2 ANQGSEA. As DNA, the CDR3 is TGCAGCGTCGGGGGGGGCGCTGGGGCCAACGTCCTGACTTTC. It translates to CSVGGGAGANVLTF.

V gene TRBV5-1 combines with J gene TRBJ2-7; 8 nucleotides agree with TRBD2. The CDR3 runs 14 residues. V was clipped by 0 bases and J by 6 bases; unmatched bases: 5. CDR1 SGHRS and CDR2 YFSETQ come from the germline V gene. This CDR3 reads CASSLDGLAGEQYF. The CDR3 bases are TGCGCCAGCAGCTTGGATGGACTAGCTGGCGAGCAGTACTTC.

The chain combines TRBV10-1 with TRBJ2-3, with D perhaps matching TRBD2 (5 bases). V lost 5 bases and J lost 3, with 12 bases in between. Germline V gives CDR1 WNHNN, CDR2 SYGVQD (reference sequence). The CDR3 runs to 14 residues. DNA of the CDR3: TGCGCCAGCAGTACGCTAGCCGGAACAGATACGCAGTATTTT. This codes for CASSTLAGTDTQYF.

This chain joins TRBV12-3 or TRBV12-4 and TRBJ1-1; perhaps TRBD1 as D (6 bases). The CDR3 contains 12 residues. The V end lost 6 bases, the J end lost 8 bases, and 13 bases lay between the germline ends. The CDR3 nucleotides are TGTGCCAGCAGCTTCCGCGACAGGGAAGCTTTCTTT. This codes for CASSFRDREAFF.

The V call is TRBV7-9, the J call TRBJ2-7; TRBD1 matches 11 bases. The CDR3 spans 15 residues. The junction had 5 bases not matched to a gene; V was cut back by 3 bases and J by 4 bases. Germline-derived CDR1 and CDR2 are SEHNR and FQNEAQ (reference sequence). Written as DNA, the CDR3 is TGTGCCAGCAGCTTTGGAGGGACAGGGGGTTACGAGCAGTACTTC. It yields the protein CASSFGGTGGYEQYF.

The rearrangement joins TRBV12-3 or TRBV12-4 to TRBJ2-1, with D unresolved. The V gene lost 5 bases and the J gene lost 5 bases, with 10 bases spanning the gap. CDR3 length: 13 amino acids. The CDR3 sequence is CASSLRRDNEQFF. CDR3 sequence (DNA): TGTGCCAGCAGTCTTAGGAGAGACAATGAGCAGTTCTTC.

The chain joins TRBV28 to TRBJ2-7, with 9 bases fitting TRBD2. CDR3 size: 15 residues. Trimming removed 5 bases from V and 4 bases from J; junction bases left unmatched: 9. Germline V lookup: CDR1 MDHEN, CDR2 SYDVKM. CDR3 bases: TGTGCCAGCAGTCGTATAGCGGGAGCCCTTTACGAGCAGTACTTC. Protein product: CASSRIAGALYEQYF.

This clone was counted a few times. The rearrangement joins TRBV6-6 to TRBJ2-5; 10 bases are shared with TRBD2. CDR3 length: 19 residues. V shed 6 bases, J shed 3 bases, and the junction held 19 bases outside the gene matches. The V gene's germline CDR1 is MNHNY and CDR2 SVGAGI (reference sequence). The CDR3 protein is CASSSGTSATALPEETQYF. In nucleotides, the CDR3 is TGTGCCAGCAGCTCCGGGACTAGCGCGACAGCTCTTCCCGAAGAGACCCAGTACTTC.

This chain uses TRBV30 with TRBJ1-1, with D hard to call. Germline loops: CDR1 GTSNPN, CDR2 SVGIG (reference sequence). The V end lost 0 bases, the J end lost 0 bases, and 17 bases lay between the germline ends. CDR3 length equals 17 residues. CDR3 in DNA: TGTGCCTGGAGTGTGAGTAGAAGTAAAGAAGTGAACACTGAAGCTTTCTTT. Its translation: CAWSVSRSKEVNTEAFF. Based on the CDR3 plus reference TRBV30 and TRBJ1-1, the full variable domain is SQTIHQWPATLVQPVGSPLSLECTVEGTSNPNLYWYRQAAGRGLQLLFYSVGIGQISSEVPQNLSASRPQDRQFILSSKKLLLSDSGFYLCAWSVSRSKEVNTEAFFGQGTRLTVV.

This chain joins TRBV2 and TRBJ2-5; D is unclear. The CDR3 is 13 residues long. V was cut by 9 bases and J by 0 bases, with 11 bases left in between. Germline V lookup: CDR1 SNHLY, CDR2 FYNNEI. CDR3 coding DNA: TGTGCCAGTGAATTAGCCGACCAAGAGACCCAGTACTTC. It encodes CASELADQETQYF.

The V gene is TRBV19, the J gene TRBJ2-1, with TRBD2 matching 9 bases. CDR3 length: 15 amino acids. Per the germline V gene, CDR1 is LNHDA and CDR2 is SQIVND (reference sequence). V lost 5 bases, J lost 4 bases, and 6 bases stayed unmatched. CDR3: CASSLSGGRYNEQFF. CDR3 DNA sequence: TGTGCCAGTAGTTTAAGCGGGGGGCGGTACAATGAGCAGTTCTTC. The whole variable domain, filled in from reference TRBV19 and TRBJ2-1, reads DGGITQSPKYLFRKEGQNVTLSCEQNLNHDAMYWYRQDPGQGLRLIYYSQIVNDFQKGDIAEGYSVSREKKESFPLTVTSAQKNPTAFYLCASSLSGGRYNEQFFGPGTRLTVL.

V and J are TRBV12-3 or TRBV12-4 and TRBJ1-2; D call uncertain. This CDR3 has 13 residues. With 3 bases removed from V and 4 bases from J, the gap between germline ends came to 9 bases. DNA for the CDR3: TGTGCCAGCAGTTTTAGGGAGAGCTATGGCTACACCTTC. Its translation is CASSFRESYGYTF.

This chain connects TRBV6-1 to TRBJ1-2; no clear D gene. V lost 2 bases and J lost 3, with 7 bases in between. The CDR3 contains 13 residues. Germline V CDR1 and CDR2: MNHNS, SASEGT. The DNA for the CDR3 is TGTGCCAGCAGTGAAACAATTTACTATGGCTACACCTTC. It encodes CASSETIYYGYTF.

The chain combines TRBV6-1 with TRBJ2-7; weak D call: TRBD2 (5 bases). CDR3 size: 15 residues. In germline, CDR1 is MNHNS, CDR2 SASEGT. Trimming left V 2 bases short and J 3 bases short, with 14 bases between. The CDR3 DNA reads TGTGCCAGCAGTGAACGGACTGACACTTTCTACGAGCAGTACTTC. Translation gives CASSERTDTFYEQYF.

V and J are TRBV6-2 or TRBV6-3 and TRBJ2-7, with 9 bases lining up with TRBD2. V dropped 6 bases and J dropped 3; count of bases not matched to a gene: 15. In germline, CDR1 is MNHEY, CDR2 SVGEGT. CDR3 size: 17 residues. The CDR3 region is CASSRDPSSGRFYEQYF. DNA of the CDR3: TGTGCCAGCAGCCGAGACCCCAGTAGCGGGAGATTCTACGAGCAGTACTTC.

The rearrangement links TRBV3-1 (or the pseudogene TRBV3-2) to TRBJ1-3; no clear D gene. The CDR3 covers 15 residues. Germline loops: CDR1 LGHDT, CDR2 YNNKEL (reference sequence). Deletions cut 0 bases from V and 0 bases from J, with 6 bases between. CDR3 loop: CASSQDAGSGNTIYF. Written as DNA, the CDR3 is TGTGCCAGCAGCCAAGATGCGGGCTCTGGAAACACCATATATTTT.

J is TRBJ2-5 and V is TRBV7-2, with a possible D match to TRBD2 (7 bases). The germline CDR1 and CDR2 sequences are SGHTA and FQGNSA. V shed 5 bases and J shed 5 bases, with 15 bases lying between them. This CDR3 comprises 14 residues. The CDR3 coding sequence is TGTGCCAGCAGCAGAGGGGGGGTGGTTGAGACCCAGTACTTC. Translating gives CASSRGGVVETQYF. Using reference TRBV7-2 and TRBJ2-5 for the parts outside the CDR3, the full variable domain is GAGVSQSPSNKVTEKGKDVELRCDPISGHTALYWYRQSLGQGLEFLIYFQGNSAPDKSGLPSDRFSAERTGGSVSTLTIQRTQQEDSAVYLCASSRGGVVETQYFGPGTRLLVL.

CDR3 DNA sequence: TGTGCCAGCAGCACGACAGGGGTTGGCTACACCTTC. Its protein product is CASSTTGVGYTF. J is TRBJ1-2 and V is TRBV3-1 (or the pseudogene TRBV3-2); TRBD1 matches at 8 bases. V was clipped by 5 bases and J by 7 bases; unmatched bases: 3. Germline V gene sequence: CDR1 LGHDT, CDR2 YNNKEL (reference sequence). CDR3 size: 12 residues.

The CDR3 region has the DNA TGTGCCAGCAGACCGGGACACAAGTTGAACACTGAAGCTTTCTTT. It specifies CASRPGHKLNTEAFF. J is TRBJ1-1 and V is TRBV6-5, with TRBD1 as a possible D gene (6 bases). V was shortened by 6 bases and J by 0 bases, with 14 bases between the two germline ends. The CDR3 loop spans 15 amino acids. The V gene's germline CDR1 is MNHEY and CDR2 SVGAGI.

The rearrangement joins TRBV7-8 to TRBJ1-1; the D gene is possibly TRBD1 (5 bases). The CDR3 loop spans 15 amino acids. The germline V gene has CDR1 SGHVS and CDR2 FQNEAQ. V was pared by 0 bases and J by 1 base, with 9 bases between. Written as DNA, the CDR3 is TGTGCCAGCAGCTTAGCGAACAGGCGGAACACTGAAGCTTTCTTT. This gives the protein CASSLANRRNTEAFF. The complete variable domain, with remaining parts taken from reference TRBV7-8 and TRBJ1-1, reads GAGVSQSPRYKVAKRGQDVALRCDPISGHVSLFWYQQALGQGPEFLTYFQNEAQLDKSGLPSDRFFAERPEGSVSTLKIQRTQQEDSAVYLCASSLANRRNTEAFFGQGTRLTVV.